This TCR beta chain is drawn from a study of blood T cell repertoires in COVID-19. In the source study's methods: Estimated nucleated cell counts came from reference gene primer amplification. TCRdb's table, derived via immunoSEQ multiplex PCR, lists solely in-frame clones and lacks some. The V and J calls and the clone size are those of that table, but D and trimming were determined from the DNA. The sample shows 270,000 or so clones, 86% of them seen only once. The CDR3 spans 15 residues. Trimming pared 0 bases from V and 2 bases from J, leaving 10 bases between. CDR1 and CDR2 (germline): LGHNA, YNFKEQ. This clone showed up just a few times.

The V gene is TRBV4-2, the J gene TRBJ1-2; possible D gene TRBD1, 5 bases. This receptor was obtained from a man aged 35-49 years with active or convalescent COVID-19. What was sequenced was peripheral blood. The CDR3 coding sequence is TGTGCCAGCAGCCAAGATGGGGGACTGAACTATGGCTACACCTTC. It specifies CASSQDGGLNYGYTF.